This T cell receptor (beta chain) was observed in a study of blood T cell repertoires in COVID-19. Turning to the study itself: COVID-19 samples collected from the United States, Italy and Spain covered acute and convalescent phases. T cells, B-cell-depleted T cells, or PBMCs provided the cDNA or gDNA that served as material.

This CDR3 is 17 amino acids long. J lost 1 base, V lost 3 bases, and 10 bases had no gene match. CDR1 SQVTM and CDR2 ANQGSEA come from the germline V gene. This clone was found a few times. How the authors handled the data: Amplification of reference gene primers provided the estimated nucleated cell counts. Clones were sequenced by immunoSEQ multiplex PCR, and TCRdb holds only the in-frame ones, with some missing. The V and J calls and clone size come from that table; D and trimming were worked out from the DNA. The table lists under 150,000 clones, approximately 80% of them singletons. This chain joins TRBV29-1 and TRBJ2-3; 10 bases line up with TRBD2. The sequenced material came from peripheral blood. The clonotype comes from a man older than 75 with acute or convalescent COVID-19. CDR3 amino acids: CSVDGSGGIVGTDTQYF. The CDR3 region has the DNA TGCAGCGTTGACGGTAGCGGGGGGATCGTCGGCACAGATACGCAGTATTTT.